This TCR beta chain was sequenced during a study of CD8 T cells in Susac syndrome (dated by TCRdb to the late 2010s). Context from the whole study: The study used repertoire sequencing to test whether antigen drove CD8+ T cell activation and differentiation in Susac syndrome. What the study reported, not specific to this receptor: The TCR sequencing and HLA analysis was acknowledged to have included a relatively small number of individuals.

Taken from cysteine to phenylalanine, the CDR3 has 13 residues. Solely the CDR3 DNA is kept, with 39 bases framed from the first base. V is shortened by 6 bases, J by 4 bases, and the region joining them spans 13 bases. CDR1 and CDR2 are drawn from the germline V gene (reference sequence): DFQATT, SNEGSKA. Peripheral blood CD8+ and CD4+ T cells from healthy donors, Susac syndrome patients and multiple sclerosis patients were profiled by high-throughput TCR beta sequencing. Healthy donors were age- and sex-matched controls. Bulk CD8+ and CD4+ T cells were purified by magnetic negative isolation, while CD8+ TEMRA cells were enriched using FACS. Blood was drawn into EDTA tubes, processed within 24 hours, and PBMCs were isolated by density gradient centrifugation. PBMCs intended for TCR sequencing were cryopreserved in liquid nitrogen and thawed later in a water bath at 37 degrees C. A purity of at least 90% was achieved for sorted or isolated CD4+, CD8+ and CD8+ TEMRA cells.

RNA was extracted using the RNeasy kit, and roughly 0.5 to 1 ug of the RNA was reverse transcribed with random hexamers. The immunoSEQ multiplex PCR assay, which covers 54 Vbeta and 13 Jbeta segments, was used to amplify TCR beta CDR3 regions. Bias from PCR amplification was corrected by using a synthetic template baseline for primer optimization and for computational correction. In the authors' own workflow: Reads were annotated to V, D and J genes per IMGT and analyzed with immunoSEQ Analyzer, keeping only productive sequences. To calculate clonality, Shannon entropy was normalized by log2 of the number of productive unique sequences and then subtracted from one. For each patient and control, public and private clones were evaluated among the 100 most prevalent clones. Susac-specific clones were defined as absent from healthy and MS cohorts, over a thousand published viral clones and other ImmuneACCESS disease sequences. TCRdb reprocessing: public reads trimmed at Q25 with fastp, clones called with MiXCR, in-frame beta chains kept. Every CDR3 protein is listed once, alongside the most common genes and DNA of its rows. The V and J calls and clone size are TCRdb's, not the authors'. The sample table shows around 160,000 distinct CDR3 sequences, and 90% to 95% are seen once. Of the sample, 0.13% to 0.15% is held by the ten largest clones.

Turning to this clonotype: Its antigen is unknown. No per-base quality is available; no much larger clone lies one base away.

The source material was CD4+ T cells from PBMCs. This receptor chain uses TRBV20-1 and TRBJ2-1; TRBD1 is perhaps the D gene, given 6 matching bases. The TCR originated in a human donor in good health. The CDR3 corresponds to CSARTDIYNEQFF. The DNA is TGCAGTGCAAGGACAGATATTTACAATGAGCAGTTCTTC.